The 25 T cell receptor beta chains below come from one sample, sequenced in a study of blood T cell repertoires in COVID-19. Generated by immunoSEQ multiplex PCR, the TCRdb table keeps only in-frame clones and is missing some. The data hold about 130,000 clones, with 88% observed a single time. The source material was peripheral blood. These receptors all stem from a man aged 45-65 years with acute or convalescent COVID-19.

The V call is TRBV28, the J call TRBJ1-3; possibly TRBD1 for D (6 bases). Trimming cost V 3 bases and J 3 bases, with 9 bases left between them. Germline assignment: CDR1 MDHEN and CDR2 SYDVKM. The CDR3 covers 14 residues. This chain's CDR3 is CASSLAGDGNTIYF. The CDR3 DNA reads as TGTGCCAGCAGTTTGGCAGGGGATGGAAACACCATATATTTT.

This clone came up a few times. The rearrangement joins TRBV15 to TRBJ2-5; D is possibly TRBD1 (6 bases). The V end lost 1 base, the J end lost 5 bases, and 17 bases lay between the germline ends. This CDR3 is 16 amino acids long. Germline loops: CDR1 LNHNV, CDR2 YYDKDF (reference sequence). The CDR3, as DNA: TGTGCCACCAGCAGAGGAGAGGGGGTGAGGGGGGAGACCCAGTACTTC. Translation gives CATSRGEGVRGETQYF.

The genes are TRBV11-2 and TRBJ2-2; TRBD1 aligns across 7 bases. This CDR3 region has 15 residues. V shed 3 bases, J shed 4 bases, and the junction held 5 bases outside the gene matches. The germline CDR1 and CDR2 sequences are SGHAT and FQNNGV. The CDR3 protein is CASSFRQGSTGELFF. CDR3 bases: TGTGCCAGCAGCTTTCGACAGGGTAGCACCGGGGAGCTGTTTTTT.

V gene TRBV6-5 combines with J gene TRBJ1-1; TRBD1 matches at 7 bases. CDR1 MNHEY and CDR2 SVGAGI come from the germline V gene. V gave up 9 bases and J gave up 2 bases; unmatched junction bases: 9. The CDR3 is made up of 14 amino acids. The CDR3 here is CASSRGQINTEAFF. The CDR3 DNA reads TGTGCCAGTAGTCGGGGACAGATAAACACTGAAGCTTTCTTT.

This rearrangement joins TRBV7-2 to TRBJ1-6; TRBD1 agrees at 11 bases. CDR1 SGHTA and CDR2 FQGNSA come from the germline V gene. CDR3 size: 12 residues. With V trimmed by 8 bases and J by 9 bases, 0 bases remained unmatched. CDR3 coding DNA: TGTGCCAGCGGGACAGGGGGTTCACCCCTCCACTTT. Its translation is CASGTGGSPLHF.

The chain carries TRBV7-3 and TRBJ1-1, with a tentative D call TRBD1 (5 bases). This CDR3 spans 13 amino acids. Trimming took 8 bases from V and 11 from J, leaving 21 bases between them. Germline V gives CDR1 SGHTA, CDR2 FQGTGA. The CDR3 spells CASASSYGGTAFF. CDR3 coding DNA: TGTGCCAGCGCCTCCTCATACGGGGGTACGGCTTTCTTT.

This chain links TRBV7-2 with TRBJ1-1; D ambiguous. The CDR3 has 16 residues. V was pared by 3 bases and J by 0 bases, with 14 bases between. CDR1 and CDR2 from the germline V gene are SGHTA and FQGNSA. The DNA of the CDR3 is TGTGCCAGCAGCTTTCTGCCAGCGGGATTGAACACTGAAGCTTTCTTT. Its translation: CASSFLPAGLNTEAFF.

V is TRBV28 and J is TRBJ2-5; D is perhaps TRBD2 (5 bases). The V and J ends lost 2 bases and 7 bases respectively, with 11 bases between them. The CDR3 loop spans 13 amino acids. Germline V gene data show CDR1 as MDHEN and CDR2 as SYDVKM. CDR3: CASSLGRMGTQYF. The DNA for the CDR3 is TGTGCCAGCAGTTTAGGGAGAATGGGGACCCAGTACTTC.

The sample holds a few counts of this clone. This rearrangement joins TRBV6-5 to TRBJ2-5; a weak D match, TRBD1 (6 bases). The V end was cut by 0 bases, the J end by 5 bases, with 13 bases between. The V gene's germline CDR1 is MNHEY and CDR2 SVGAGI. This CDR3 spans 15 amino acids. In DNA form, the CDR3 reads TGTGCCAGCAGTTACTCCTACGGGACAAGTGAGACCCAGTACTTC. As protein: CASSYSYGTSETQYF.

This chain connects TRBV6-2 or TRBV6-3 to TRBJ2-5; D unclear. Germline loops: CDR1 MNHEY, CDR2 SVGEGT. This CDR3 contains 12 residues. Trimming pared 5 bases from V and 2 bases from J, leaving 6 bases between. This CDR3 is CASSQNQETQYF. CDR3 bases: TGTGCCAGCAGTCAGAATCAAGAGACCCAGTACTTC.

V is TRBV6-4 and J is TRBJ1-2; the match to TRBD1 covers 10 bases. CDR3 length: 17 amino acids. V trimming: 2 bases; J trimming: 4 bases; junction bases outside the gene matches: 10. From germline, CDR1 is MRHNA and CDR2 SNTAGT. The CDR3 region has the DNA TGTGCCAGCAGTGACACGGGACAGGGGAACAGGCTCTATGGCTACACCTTC. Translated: CASSDTGQGNRLYGYTF.

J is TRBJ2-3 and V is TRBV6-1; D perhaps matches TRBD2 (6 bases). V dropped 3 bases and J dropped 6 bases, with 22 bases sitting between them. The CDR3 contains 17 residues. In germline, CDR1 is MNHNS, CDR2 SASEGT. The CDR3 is CASSDRASTGGWDTQYF. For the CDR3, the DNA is TGTGCCAGCAGTGATAGGGCTTCGACTGGGGGGTGGGATACGCAGTATTTT.

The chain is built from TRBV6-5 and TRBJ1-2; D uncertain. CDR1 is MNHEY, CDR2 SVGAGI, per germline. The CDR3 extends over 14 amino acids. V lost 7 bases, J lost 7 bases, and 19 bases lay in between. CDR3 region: CASTPSGGPLGYTF. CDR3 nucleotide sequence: TGTGCCAGCACCCCCTCGGGAGGGCCGCTTGGCTACACCTTC.

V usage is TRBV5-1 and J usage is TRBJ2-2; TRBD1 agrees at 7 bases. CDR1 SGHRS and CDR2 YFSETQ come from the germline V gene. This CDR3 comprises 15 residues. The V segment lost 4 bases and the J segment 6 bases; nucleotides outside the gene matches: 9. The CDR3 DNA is TGCGCCAGCAGCCTAGACAGGGTTAACGCCGGGGAGCTGTTTTTT. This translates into CASSLDRVNAGELFF. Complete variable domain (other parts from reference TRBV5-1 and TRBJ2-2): KAGVTQTPRYLIKTRGQQVTLSCSPISGHRSVSWYQQTPGQGLQFLFEYFSETQRNKGNFPGRFSGRQFSNSRSEMNVSTLELGDSALYLCASSLDRVNAGELFFGEGSRLTVL.

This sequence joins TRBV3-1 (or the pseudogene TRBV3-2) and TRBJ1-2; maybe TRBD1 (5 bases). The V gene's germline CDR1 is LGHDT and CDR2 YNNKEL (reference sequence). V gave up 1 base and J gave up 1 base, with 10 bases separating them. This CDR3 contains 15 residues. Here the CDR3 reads CASSQVSRDNYGYTF. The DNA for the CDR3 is TGTGCCAGCAGCCAAGTATCCAGGGATAACTATGGCTACACCTTC.

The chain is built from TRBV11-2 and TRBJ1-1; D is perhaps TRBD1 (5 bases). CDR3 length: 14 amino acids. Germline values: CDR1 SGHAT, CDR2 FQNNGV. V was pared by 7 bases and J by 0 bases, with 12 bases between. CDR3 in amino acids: CASKQALLNTEAFF. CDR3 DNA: TGTGCCAGCAAACAGGCGCTCCTGAACACTGAAGCTTTCTTT.

CDR3: CASSDRLPYGYTF. CDR3 nucleotides: TGTGCCTCCTCGGACAGACTCCCCTATGGCTACACCTTC. The chain links TRBV19 to TRBJ1-2; a possible D gene is TRBD1 (6 bases). V was pared by 11 bases and J by 4 bases, with 17 bases between. Germline lookup yields CDR1 LNHDA and CDR2 SQIVND (reference sequence). The CDR3 is 13 amino acids.

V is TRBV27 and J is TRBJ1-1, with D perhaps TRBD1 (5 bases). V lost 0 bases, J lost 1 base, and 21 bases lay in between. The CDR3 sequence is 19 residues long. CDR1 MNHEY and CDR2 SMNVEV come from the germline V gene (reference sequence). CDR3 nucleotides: TGTGCCAGCAGTTTATCGGGTCGGGCGTGGGGCAGAAGGAACACTGAAGCTTTCTTT. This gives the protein CASSLSGRAWGRRNTEAFF.

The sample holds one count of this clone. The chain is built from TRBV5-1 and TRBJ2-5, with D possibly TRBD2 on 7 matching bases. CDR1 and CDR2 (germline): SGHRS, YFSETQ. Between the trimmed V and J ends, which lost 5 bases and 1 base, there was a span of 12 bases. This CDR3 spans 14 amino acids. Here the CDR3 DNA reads TGCGCCAGCAGTAGGGGGGGCTTCCAAGAGACCCAGTACTTC. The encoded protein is CASSRGGFQETQYF. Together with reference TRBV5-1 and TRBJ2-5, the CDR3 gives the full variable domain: KAGVTQTPRYLIKTRGQQVTLSCSPISGHRSVSWYQQTPGQGLQFLFEYFSETQRNKGNFPGRFSGRQFSNSRSEMNVSTLELGDSALYLCASSRGGFQETQYFGPGTRLLVL.

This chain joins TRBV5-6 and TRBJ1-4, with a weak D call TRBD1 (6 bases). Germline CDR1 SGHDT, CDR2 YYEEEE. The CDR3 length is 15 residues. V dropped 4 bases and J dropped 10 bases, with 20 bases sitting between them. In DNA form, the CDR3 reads TGTGCCAGCAGCAGAACAGGGAAATCTTCAGCAAAACTGTTTTTT. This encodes CASSRTGKSSAKLFF. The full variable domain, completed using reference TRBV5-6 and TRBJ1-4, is DAGVTQSPTHLIKTRGQQVTLRCSPKSGHDTVSWYQQALGQGPQFIFQYYEEEERQRGNFPDRFSGHQFPNYSSELNVNALLLGDSALYLCASSRTGKSSAKLFFGSGTQLSVL.

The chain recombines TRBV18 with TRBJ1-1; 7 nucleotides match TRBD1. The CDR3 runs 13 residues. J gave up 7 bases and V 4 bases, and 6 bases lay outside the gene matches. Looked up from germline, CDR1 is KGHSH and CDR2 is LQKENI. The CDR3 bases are TGTGCCAGCTCACAGGGACAGCCGGTTGAAGCTTTCTTT. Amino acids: CASSQGQPVEAFF.

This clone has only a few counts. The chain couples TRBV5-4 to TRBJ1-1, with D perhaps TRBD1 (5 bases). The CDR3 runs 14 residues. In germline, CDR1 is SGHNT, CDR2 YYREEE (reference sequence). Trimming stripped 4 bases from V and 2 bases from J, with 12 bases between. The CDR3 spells CASSNTGQNTEAFF. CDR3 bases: TGTGCCAGCAGCAACACAGGACAAAACACTGAAGCTTTCTTT.

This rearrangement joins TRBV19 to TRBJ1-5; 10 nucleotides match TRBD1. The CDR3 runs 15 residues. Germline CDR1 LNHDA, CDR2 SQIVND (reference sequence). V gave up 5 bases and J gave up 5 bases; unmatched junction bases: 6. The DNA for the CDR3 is TGTGCCAGTAGTCCGGCCGGGACAGGGGATCAGCCCCAGCATTTT. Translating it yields CASSPAGTGDQPQHF.

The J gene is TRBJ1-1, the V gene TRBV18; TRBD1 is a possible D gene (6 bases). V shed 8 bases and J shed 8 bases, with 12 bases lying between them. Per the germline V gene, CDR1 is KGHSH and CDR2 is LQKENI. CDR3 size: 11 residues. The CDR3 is CASTSRGEAFF. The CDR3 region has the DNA TGTGCCAGCACCTCCAGGGGAGAAGCTTTCTTT. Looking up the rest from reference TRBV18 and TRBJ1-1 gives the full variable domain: NAGVMQNPRHLVRRRGQEARLRCSPMKGHSHVYWYRQLPEEGLKFMVYLQKENIIDESGMPKERFSAEFPKEGPSILRIQQVVRGDSAAYFCASTSRGEAFFGQGTRLTVV.

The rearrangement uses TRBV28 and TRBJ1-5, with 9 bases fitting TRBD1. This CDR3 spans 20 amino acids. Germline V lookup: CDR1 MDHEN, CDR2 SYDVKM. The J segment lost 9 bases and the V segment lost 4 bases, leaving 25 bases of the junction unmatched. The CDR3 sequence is CASSSRRFKYGQGPAWPQHF. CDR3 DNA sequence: TGTGCCAGCAGTTCCCGCCGGTTCAAGTATGGACAGGGGCCGGCATGGCCCCAGCATTTT. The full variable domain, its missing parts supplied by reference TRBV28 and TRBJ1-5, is DVKVTQSSRYLVKRTGEKVFLECVQDMDHENMFWYRQDPGLGLRLIYFSYDVKMKEKGDIPEGYSVSREKKERFSLILESASTNQTSMYLCASSSRRFKYGQGPAWPQHFGDGTRLSIL.